This T cell receptor beta chain stems from a study of cytomegalovirus exposure and HLA in healthy donors. This clone occurred once. CDR1 and CDR2 (germline): LNHNV, YYDKDF (reference sequence). The CDR3 consists of 17 residues. Trimming at V came to 3 bases and at J to 5 bases, leaving 15 bases not matched to a gene. 13 Jbeta primers and 60 Vbeta primers were used for the PCR. Sequencing used immunoSEQ multiplex PCR; TCRdb keeps in-frame clones, though not all of them. Here the sample spans roughly 190,000 clones, almost 80% being singletons. The V and J genes are TRBV15 and TRBJ1-2, with 7 bases aligning to TRBD1. This clonotype was obtained from a woman aged 18-30 years in good health and CMV-seronegative. Sequenced input: PBMCs. CDR3 coding DNA: TGTGCCACCAGCAGCACTCTACCGACAGGGATAATGTATGGCTACACCTTC. Amino acid sequence: CATSSTLPTGIMYGYTF.